This is a list of T cell receptor beta chains from one sample in a study of cytomegalovirus exposure and HLA in healthy donors. The table came from immunoSEQ multiplex PCR; TCRdb's copy has only in-frame clones and leaves some out. The table shows roughly 200,000 clones, with 70% to 80% occurring only once. Sequencing was done on a sample of PBMCs. The receptor set was obtained from a male donor in good health and CMV-seronegative. CDR3s include the opening cysteine and the closing phenylalanine or tryptophan. D genes are given only for firm matches. The size entry is marked missing in some rows and otherwise reads once, few, many or a size class.

>TRBJ2-7|-|-|TRBV29-1
CSVETPGDRNYEQYF
TGCAGCGTTGAAACCCCAGGGGACCGAAACTACGAGCAGTACTTC
>TRBJ2-3|-|few|TRBV11-3
CASSPDTGRYTQYF
TGTGCCAGCAGCCCCGACACAGGCAGATATACGCAGTATTTT
>TRBJ1-2|-|-|TRBV2
CASSDGGYYGYTF
TGTGCCAGCAGTGACGGGGGGTACTATGGCTACACCTTC
>TRBJ2-7|TRBD2|once|TRBV4-3
CASSQDGSGRIYEQYF
TGCGCCAGCAGCCAAGATGGGAGCGGGAGAATCTACGAGCAGTACTTC
>TRBJ2-1|TRBD2|-|TRBV5-4
CASSLAAGGFAYNEQFF
TGTGCCAGCAGCTTGGCCGCCGGGGGGTTCGCCTACAATGAGCAGTTCTTC
>TRBJ2-1|-|-|TRBV30
CAWSGPYDEQFF
TGTGCCTGGAGTGGCCCCTATGATGAGCAGTTCTTC
>TRBJ1-1|-|-|TRBV7-3
CASSLKQGVTEAFF
TGTGCCAGCAGCTTGAAACAGGGAGTCACTGAAGCTTTCTTT
>TRBJ2-7|-|-|TRBV11-2
CASSPVDEQYF
TGTGCCAGCAGCCCGGTGGACGAGCAGTACTTC
>TRBJ2-5|TRBD1|-|TRBV29-1
CSVEDPGQGGRETQYF
TGCAGCGTTGAAGACCCCGGACAGGGGGGCCGAGAGACCCAGTACTTC
>TRBJ2-1|-|-|TRBV27
CASSLSLEAEQFF
TGTGCCAGCAGTTTATCTCTAGAAGCTGAGCAGTTCTTC
>TRBJ2-2|TRBD2|-|TRBV6-4
CAYSGGTTGELFF
TGTGCCTATAGCGGGGGGACGACCGGGGAGCTGTTTTTT
>TRBJ1-1|-|-|TRBV6-5
CASSTYSLMNTEAFF
TGTGCCAGCAGTACCTACAGCTTGATGAACACTGAAGCTTTCTTT
>TRBJ2-3|-|-|TRBV9
CASSLAGGDTQYF
TGTGCCAGCAGCTTGGCGGGCGGGGATACGCAGTATTTT
>TRBJ2-3|TRBD1|-|TRBV7-9
CASSPGQGGTDTQYF
TGTGCCAGCAGCCCGGGACAGGGGGGCACAGATACGCAGTATTTT
>TRBJ2-1|TRBD2|once|TRBV28
CASSLGGSLGEEQFF
TGTGCCAGCAGTTTAGGCGGGAGTCTAGGGGAAGAGCAGTTCTTC
>TRBJ2-3|-|-|TRBV5-1
CASSLEHASTDTQYF
TGCGCCAGCAGCTTGGAGCATGCTAGCACAGATACGCAGTATTTT
>TRBJ2-1|-|few|TRBV11-2
CASSLGSRGGAYNEQFF
TGTGCCAGCAGCTTAGGGTCCCGCGGAGGGGCCTACAATGAGCAGTTCTTC
>TRBJ2-1|-|-|TRBV19
CASSIMAGSSYNEQFF
TGTGCCAGTAGTATAATGGCGGGGAGCTCCTACAATGAGCAGTTCTTC
>TRBJ2-7|TRBD2|-|TRBV7-2
CASSWSGGLYEQYF
TGTGCCAGCAGCTGGAGCGGGGGCCTCTACGAGCAGTACTTC
>TRBJ2-5|TRBD1|-|TRBV7-2
CASSRNPDRGRETQYF
TGTGCCAGCAGCCGGAATCCAGACAGGGGCAGGGAGACCCAGTACTTC
>TRBJ1-6|-|-|TRBV2
CASMPIASPLHF
TGTGCCAGCATGCCAATAGCTTCACCCCTCCACTTT
>TRBJ2-4|TRBD1|-|TRBV4-1
CASRQMGQGANIQYF
TGCGCCAGCAGGCAGATGGGACAGGGGGCGAACATTCAGTACTTC
>TRBJ1-2|-|-|TRBV30
CAWSQGIGSGYTF
TGTGCCTGGTCCCAGGGTATAGGATCGGGCTACACCTTC
>TRBJ1-1|TRBD1|once|TRBV19
CASSSRDRGVSMNTEAFF
TGTGCCAGTAGTAGCCGGGACAGGGGGGTTAGCATGAACACTGAAGCTTTCTTT
>TRBJ1-1|-|-|TRBV30
CAWGTSEAFF
TGTGCCTGGGGTACCAGTGAAGCTTTCTTT
>TRBJ1-5|TRBD1|-|TRBV4-2
CASSLDRVVNQPQHF
TGTGCCAGCAGCTTGGACAGGGTGGTTAATCAGCCCCAGCATTTT
>TRBJ2-6|-|-|TRBV18
CASSPRGGSGANVLTF
TGTGCCAGCTCACCACGAGGGGGTTCCGGGGCCAACGTCCTGACTTTC
>TRBJ2-1|-|-|TRBV30
CAWLGMSTDQFF
TGTGCCTGGTTGGGCATGTCGACAGATCAGTTCTTC
>TRBJ2-1|TRBD2|-|TRBV29-1
CSVVSLAGYNEQFF
TGCAGCGTTGTGTCGCTAGCGGGGTACAATGAGCAGTTCTTC
>TRBJ2-7|-|few|TRBV30
CAWSSAYEQYF
TGTGCCTGGAGTTCAGCCTACGAGCAGTACTTC
>TRBJ2-1|TRBD2|once|TRBV7-6
CASSRAGTSGGLSYNEQFF
TGTGCCAGCAGCCGTGCCGGGACTAGCGGGGGCCTTTCCTACAATGAGCAGTTCTTC
>TRBJ1-5|-|-|TRBV18
CASSPGRDQPQHF
TGTGCCAGCTCACCGGGGAGGGATCAGCCCCAGCATTTT
>TRBJ1-5|-|-|TRBV30
CAWSNLGGHPMYNQPQHF
TGTGCCTGGAGTAACCTAGGGGGACACCCAATGTATAATCAGCCCCAGCATTTT
>TRBJ2-3|-|-|TRBV5-1
CASSLDVSRDTQYF
TGCGCCAGCAGCTTGGATGTGTCTAGAGATACGCAGTATTTT
>TRBJ1-4|-|-|TRBV5-4
CASSAYQGEKLFF
TGTGCCAGCAGCGCATACCAGGGGGAAAAACTGTTTTTT
>TRBJ2-7|-|-|TRBV5-1
CASSLGQVNEQYF
TGCGCCAGCAGCTTGGGACAGGTCAACGAGCAGTACTTC
>TRBJ1-5|TRBD1|-|TRBV29-1
CSVVTGAGNQPQHF
TGCAGCGTTGTGACAGGGGCGGGCAATCAGCCCCAGCATTTT